This TCR beta chain is from a study of T-cell memory formation after mild COVID-19. V was trimmed by 9 bases and J by 4 bases, leaving 13 bases between them. The CDR3 is made up of 13 amino acids. Germline CDR1 MNHEY, CDR2 SMNVEV (reference sequence). TCR alpha and TCR beta cDNA libraries carrying sample barcodes and UMIs were produced by 5'RACE using constant-segment primers. TCRdb fed the 5' RACE reads into MiXCR, producing one record per CDR3 protein. The data contain approximately 240,000 distinct CDR3 sequences, roughly 15% of them singletons. The rearrangement uses TRBV27 and TRBJ1-5; D unclear. The clonotype originates from a man in his late teens or twenties who had mild COVID-19 (a few samples of this study predate the infection). Cell type and time point are not known. Sequences were obtained from PBMCs or a T cell subset sorted from them (not recorded which). CDR3 amino acids: CARERYGNQPQHF. CDR3 sequence (DNA): TGTGCCAGGGAAAGGTACGGGAATCAGCCCCAGCATTTT.